A selection of T cell receptor beta chains follows, all from one sample in a study of blood T cell repertoires in COVID-19. Measured with immunoSEQ multiplex PCR; TCRdb has only the in-frame clones, and not every one. Of around 28,000 clones in the sample, roughly three quarters were seen once. The sample consisted of peripheral blood. These receptors were collected from a man aged 65 to 79 with acute or convalescent COVID-19. CDR3s include the opening cysteine and the closing phenylalanine or tryptophan. A D gene is named only where the DNA matches it firmly. Not every row has a clone size; where given, it reads once, few, many or a size class.

TRBV30	-	TRBJ2-3	few	CAWSGGADTQYF	TGTGCCTGGAGCGGAGGGGCAGATACGCAGTATTTT
TRBV7-2	-	TRBJ2-1	-	CASSLSWTTYNEQFF	TGTGCCAGCAGCTTATCTTGGACTACTTACAATGAGCAGTTCTTC
TRBV7-2	TRBD1	TRBJ2-7	-	CASSKETGGRSYEQYF	TGTGCCAGCAGCAAGGAAACAGGGGGAAGATCGTACGAGCAGTACTTC
TRBV27	TRBD1	TRBJ1-6	-	CATRTGTASSYNSPLHF	TGTGCCACCAGGACCGGGACAGCGAGCTCCTATAATTCACCCCTCCACTTT
TRBV19	-	TRBJ1-1	-	CASSTRGSGFNTEAFF	TGTGCCAGTAGTACTCGGGGGTCGGGGTTCAACACTGAAGCTTTCTTT
TRBV7-3	TRBD1	TRBJ2-2	-	CASSPGQGGTGELFF	TGTGCCAGCAGCCCGGGACAGGGGGGCACCGGGGAGCTGTTTTTT
TRBV29-1	-	TRBJ1-2	-	CSVDTQGRQYGYTF	TGCAGCGTTGATACCCAGGGTAGGCAGTATGGCTACACCTTC
TRBV3-1/TRBV3-2	-	TRBJ1-4	-	CASSQVLYEKLFF	TGTGCCAGCAGCCAAGTCTTATATGAAAAACTGTTTTTT
TRBV19	TRBD2	TRBJ2-3	-	CASSIARLAGAPDTQYF	TGTGCCAGTAGTATAGCCCGACTAGCGGGGGCCCCCGATACGCAGTATTTT
TRBV4-1	TRBD1	TRBJ1-5	-	CASSQKRPKTGEQPQHF	TGCGCCAGCAGCCAAAAACGACCTAAGACAGGGGAACAGCCCCAGCATTTT
TRBV29-1	-	TRBJ1-4	-	CSAAGTEDNEKLFF	TGCAGCGCCGCGGGGACGGAAGATAATGAAAAACTGTTTTTT
TRBV7-2	TRBD1	TRBJ1-4	-	CASSLGDRLNEKLFF	TGTGCCAGCAGCTTAGGGGACAGATTGAATGAAAAACTGTTTTTT
TRBV6-5	TRBD1	TRBJ2-7	-	CASTARDRVSYEQYF	TGTGCCAGCACTGCCCGGGACAGGGTTTCCTACGAGCAGTACTTC
TRBV5-1	-	TRBJ2-1	-	CASSQNSGSSYNEQFF	TGCGCCAGCAGCCAAAATAGCGGAAGCTCCTACAATGAGCAGTTCTTC
TRBV5-1	TRBD1	TRBJ2-7	once	CASSLTGQGALEQYF	TGCGCCAGCAGCTTAACGGGACAGGGGGCCTTGGAGCAGTACTTC
TRBV6-6	TRBD1	TRBJ2-7	-	CASRTDRGDEQYF	TGTGCCAGCAGGACGGACAGGGGAGACGAGCAGTACTTC
TRBV6-5	TRBD1	TRBJ1-1	-	CASSYIDRGGTEAFF	TGTGCCAGCAGTTACATCGACAGGGGTGGCACTGAAGCTTTCTTT
TRBV2	TRBD2	TRBJ2-3	once	CASSRTLAGPTDTQYF	TGTGCCAGCAGCCGGACCCTAGCGGGGCCCACAGATACGCAGTATTTT
TRBV14	-	TRBJ2-5	-	CASSQEREGLIETQYF	TGTGCCAGCAGCCAAGAGAGAGAGGGCCTTATAGAGACCCAGTACTTC
TRBV7-2	-	TRBJ1-4	-	CASSRQGLANEKLFF	TGTGCCAGCAGCCGTCAGGGTTTAGCTAATGAAAAACTGTTTTTT
TRBV7-2	TRBD1	TRBJ1-2	-	CASSSFRQGGSLNYGYTF	TGTGCCAGCAGCTCCTTTCGACAGGGGGGCAGCCTGAACTATGGCTACACCTTC
TRBV12-3/TRBV12-4	-	TRBJ2-1	once	CASSFNNEQFF	TGTGCCAGCAGTTTCAACAATGAGCAGTTCTTC
TRBV19	-	TRBJ2-7	-	CASSMFDGRAYEQYF	TGTGCCAGTAGTATGTTCGACGGCAGGGCCTACGAGCAGTACTTC
TRBV24-1	TRBD2	TRBJ2-2	-	CATSDLTGLAGAVTGELFF	TGTGCCACCAGTGATTTGACGGGACTAGCGGGAGCGGTCACCGGGGAGCTGTTTTTT
TRBV19	TRBD1	TRBJ2-2	-	CASSITGATGELFF	TGTGCCAGTAGTATCACAGGGGCCACCGGGGAGCTGTTTTTT
TRBV7-3	TRBD2	TRBJ2-1	-	CASSSSGRGSYNEQFF	TGTGCCAGCAGCTCAAGCGGGAGAGGATCCTACAATGAGCAGTTCTTC
TRBV4-3	-	TRBJ1-1	-	CASSQGTVNTEAFF	TGCGCCAGCAGCCAAGGTACAGTGAACACTGAAGCTTTCTTT
TRBV7-9	TRBD2	TRBJ2-3	-	CASRAGGSDGTDTQYF	TGTGCCAGCAGGGCGGGGGGGTCCGATGGCACAGATACGCAGTATTTT
TRBV24-1	TRBD2	TRBJ2-7	-	CATSDSQTSGTSLSEQYF	TGTGCCACCAGTGATTCGCAAACCTCCGGGACTAGTTTAAGCGAGCAGTACTTC
TRBV6-1	-	TRBJ1-1	-	CASSEAKWVGGAGMNTEAFF	TGTGCCAGCAGTGAAGCGAAGTGGGTTGGGGGCGCGGGTATGAACACTGAAGCTTTCTTT
TRBV19	TRBD1	TRBJ2-4	-	CASRDGQGRNIQYF	TGTGCCAGTAGGGACGGACAGGGACGGAACATTCAGTACTTC
TRBV6-5	TRBD1	TRBJ1-4	-	CASSYQGAANEKLFF	TGTGCCAGCAGTTATCAGGGGGCTGCTAATGAAAAACTGTTTTTT
TRBV15	TRBD2	TRBJ2-1	few	CATSTGLAGVDEQFF	TGTGCCACCAGCACCGGACTAGCGGGGGTTGATGAGCAGTTCTTC
TRBV19	-	TRBJ1-1	-	CASSIEGRINTEAFF	TGTGCCAGTAGTATAGAGGGCAGGATCAACACTGAAGCTTTCTTT
TRBV28	TRBD2	TRBJ2-1	-	CAGSLSGSVGWNEQFF	TGTGCCGGGTCTCTTAGCGGGAGCGTCGGCTGGAATGAGCAGTTCTTC
TRBV19	-	TRBJ1-5	few	CASSRGDSQPQHF	TGTGCCAGTAGTAGGGGGGATAGTCAGCCCCAGCATTTT
TRBV7-8	-	TRBJ2-1	-	CASSATSSYNEQFF	TGTGCCAGCAGCGCCACAAGCTCCTACAATGAGCAGTTCTTC
TRBV27	-	TRBJ2-1	-	CASSSPTAGIHEQFF	TGTGCCAGCAGTTCCCCTACAGCGGGTATACATGAGCAGTTCTTC
TRBV6-2/TRBV6-3	-	TRBJ2-1	once	CASSSNILVYSYNEQFF	TGTGCCAGCAGTTCGAATATACTAGTTTACTCCTACAATGAGCAGTTCTTC
TRBV28	TRBD2	TRBJ2-3	-	CASRISGLAASTDTQYF	TGTGCCAGCAGGATTTCAGGACTAGCGGCAAGCACAGATACGCAGTATTTT
TRBV3-1/TRBV3-2	-	TRBJ1-5	-	CASSQGASVQPQHF	TGTGCCAGCAGCCAGGGGGCTTCGGTCCAGCCCCAGCATTTT
TRBV6-2/TRBV6-3	-	TRBJ2-4	-	CASTPMSYELAKNIQYF	TGTGCCAGCACCCCCATGAGTTATGAGCTAGCCAAAAACATTCAGTACTTC
TRBV7-3	-	TRBJ1-2	-	CASSLMPGYGYTF	TGTGCCAGCAGCTTAATGCCAGGTTATGGCTACACCTTC
TRBV6-2/TRBV6-3	-	TRBJ2-5	-	CASSETWAETQYF	TGTGCCAGCAGCGAGACCTGGGCAGAGACCCAGTACTTC
TRBV5-1	-	TRBJ1-4	once	CASTPGANEKLFF	TGCGCCAGCACCCCCGGAGCTAATGAAAAACTGTTTTTT
TRBV28	TRBD2	TRBJ2-1	once	CASSLGLWTSGSSYNEQFF	TGTGCCAGCAGTTTAGGGTTGTGGACTAGCGGGTCCTCCTACAATGAGCAGTTCTTC
TRBV14	-	TRBJ2-7	few	CASRAGYEQYF	TGTGCCAGCAGGGCTGGCTACGAGCAGTACTTC
TRBV5-1	-	TRBJ1-5	few	CASSLDSGSNQPQHF	TGCGCCAGCAGCCTGGACAGCGGTTCCAATCAGCCCCAGCATTTT